This passage covers 8 T cell receptor beta chains from one sample sequenced in a study of T cells in women clearing cervical HPV infection. Produced via immunoSEQ multiplex PCR; TCRdb's table is partial and in-frame only. Its table lists 45,000 to 55,000 clones. Input material: blood buffy coat. The receptors shown here come from a woman aged 18-70 years with a cervical HPV16 infection that either progressed to CIN3+ or cleared (not recorded which).

Worth noting for this clone: A junction boundary mismatches the germline segment, possibly from a read error. Read sequence stops 3 residues before the CDR3 end, and the germline J gene provides the missing end. The chain carries TRBV30 and TRBJ2-2, with 9 bases fitting TRBD2. The germline CDR1 and CDR2 sequences are GTSNPN and SVGIG (reference sequence). This CDR3 is 14 amino acids long. The CDR3 region is CAGRLAAGTGELFF. The part of the CDR3 DNA that was read is TGTGCCGGGAGACTAGCGGCGGGCACCGGGGAG.

For this clone: The read stops 3 residues short of the end of the CDR3; the missing end is completed from the germline J gene. V gene TRBV30 combines with J gene TRBJ1-6, with TRBD1 matching 8 bases. This CDR3 has 15 amino acids. CDR1 GTSNPN and CDR2 SVGIG come from the germline V gene (reference sequence). J was trimmed by 8 bases and V by 3 bases; bases with no gene match: 9. The CDR3 region is CAWSRGPVPDSPLHF. CDR3 DNA (partial): TGTGCCTGGAGCAGGGGGCCCGTCCCGGATTCACCC.

In the case of this clone: The read is 3 residues too short to cover the CDR3 end, so that end is filled in from the germline J gene. The chain has TRBV5-8 and TRBJ1-5, with 9 bases lining up with TRBD1. V lost 2 bases to trimming and J lost 3 bases; unmatched junction nucleotides: 3. The germline gives CDR1 SGHTS, CDR2 YDEGEE. CDR3 length: 15 amino acids. CDR3 DNA, as far as it was read: TGTGCCAGCAGCTTAGGGACAGGGCTCAATCAGCCC. As protein: CASSLGTGLNQP. The complete CDR3 protein is CASSLGTGLNQPQHF.

With respect to this clone: The read terminates 3 residues before the CDR3 end, so the remaining end is supplied by the germline J gene. The gene calls are TRBV19 and TRBJ2-1; 10 bases agree with TRBD2. CDR1 is LNHDA, CDR2 SQIVND, per germline (reference sequence). The CDR3 has 13 amino acids. V lost 3 bases and J lost 9; bases outside the gene matches: 2. The chain's CDR3 is CASSIRTSGEQFF. CDR3 bases read: TGTGCCAGTAGTATCCGGACTAGCGGTGAG.

A note on this clone: The CDR3 end is not reached by the read, which stops 3 residues before it; the germline J gene fills it in. The V call is TRBV20-1, the J call TRBJ2-7, with 7 bases identical to TRBD2. The germline CDR1 and CDR2 sequences are DFQATT and SNEGSKA (reference sequence). The V and J ends lost 5 bases and 0 bases, in that order; junction bases with no gene match: 4. There are 13 residues in the CDR3. Incomplete CDR3 DNA: TGCAGTGCTTCTAGCGGCGCCTCCTACGAG. Translated: CSASSGASYE. The whole CDR3 region reads CSASSGASYEQYF.

A note on this clone: The read terminates 3 residues ahead of where the CDR3 ends, so the germline J gene completes it. The rearrangement joins TRBV5-1 to TRBJ2-1; 11 nucleotides agree with TRBD2. The CDR3 consists of 15 residues. V shed 4 bases and J 4 bases; nucleotides not matched to a gene: 4. Germline loops: CDR1 SGHRS, CDR2 YFSETQ. The covered CDR3 bases are TGCGCCAGCAGCATGACTAGCGGGGTGTACAATGAG. This encodes CASSMTSGVYNE. The full-length CDR3 reads as CASSMTSGVYNEQFF. The complete variable domain, with remaining parts taken from reference TRBV5-1 and TRBJ2-1, reads KAGVTQTPRYLIKTRGQQVTLSCSPISGHRSVSWYQQTPGQGLQFLFEYFSETQRNKGNFPGRFSGRQFSNSRSEMNVSTLELGDSALYLCASSMTSGVYNEQFFGPGTRLTVL.

Notes on this clone: The read is 3 residues too short to cover the CDR3 end, so that end is filled in from the germline J gene. V gene TRBV7-2 combines with J gene TRBJ2-7; 11 nucleotides match TRBD2. Germline CDR1 is SGHTA and CDR2 is FQGNSA. This CDR3 contains 14 residues. V gave up 6 bases and J gave up 5 bases; unmatched junction bases: 6. CDR3 DNA (partial): TGTGCCAGCAGTCGACTAGCGGGAAGGAACGAG. Its protein product is CASSRLAGRNE. The CDR3 in full is CASSRLAGRNEQYF.

As for this clone: The read ends 3 residues shy of where the CDR3 ends; the end is completed using the germline J gene. The chain is built from TRBV7-6 and TRBJ2-5, with 11 bases fitting TRBD2. V dropped 2 bases and J dropped 5; count of bases not matched to a gene: 4. This CDR3 is built from 15 residues. From germline, CDR1 is SGHVS and CDR2 FNYEAQ. CDR3 in amino acids: CASSLTSGSIETQYF. The sequenced CDR3 bases are TGTGCCAGCAGCTTAACTAGCGGGAGTATTGAGACC.